This TCR beta chain is drawn from a study of blood T cell repertoires in COVID-19 (dated by TCRdb to 2020 to 2021). A note on the overall study: Samples covering the acute and convalescent phases of COVID-19 were provided by collaborators in the United States, Italy and Spain. Nearly every sample came with metadata listing a de-identified subject ID, COVID-19 status, age in years and sex. The prospective study material was composed of cDNA or gDNA derived from T cells, B-cell-depleted T cells, or PBMCs. Where available, HLA class I and class II types were obtained from metadata supplied by the sample provider rather than from assay-based typing. The repertoires were made available in a free public database intended to serve as a resource for research on the immune response to SARS-CoV-2. Subjects who had been exposed to COVID-19, were actively infected with it, or had recovered from it provided the deeply sampled blood TCRbeta repertoires that made up the dataset. Samples came from the ongoing ImmuneRACE study (first 160 participants) plus 1,254 subjects from 6 global collaborators. General conclusions and limits of the study: The amount of clinical and demographic metadata varied by source and participant and was provided uncurated.

TCRbeta CDR3 regions were amplified from genomic DNA using the immunoSEQ Assay, a bias-controlled multiplex PCR. The study's processing was this. The number of nucleated cells in each sample was estimated from the amplification of reference gene primers within the assay. Sequence reads were collapsed and filtered to measure the absolute abundance of every unique TCRbeta CDR3 rearrangement. For each sample, productive Simpson clonality was calculated as the square root of Simpson's diversity index across productive rearrangements. TCRdb re-hosts the immuneACCESS table, in-frame sequences only. Its copies lack some clones; in the studies checked, an unresolved V gene accounts for under half of them, and the cause for the rest is not known. V and J calls and clone size are copied from that table; D and trimming were computed from the DNA. This sample comprises some 200,000 clones, 80% of them detected only once. Together, the top ten hold about 7.2% of the sample.

On this clone: No cognate antigen has been identified for it. Base qualities are not provided; no much larger clone lies one nucleotide away.

Enrolling through a virtual design, the prospective study's participants ranged in age from roughly 18 to 95 years and lived across about two dozen United States geographic areas. To assign participants to cohorts, the prospective study relied on clinical history that participants themselves reported in a screening survey and a study questionnaire. Each participant in the prospective study had whole blood, serum and a nasopharyngeal or oropharyngeal swab collected by mobile phlebotomists. Over a roughly two-month period, participants in the prospective study had the option of providing additional blood draws and questionnaires. Before DNA extraction, blood samples from the prospective study were shipped at room temperature or frozen. The specimen was PBMCs or T cells enriched from blood (not recorded which). This receptor was identified in a woman aged 40 to 49 with acute COVID-19.

The sequenced DNA is TGTGCTACCCAGGGCTCTAGGACAGGGACAGCCGGGGAGCTGTTTTTT. The encoded protein is CATQGSRTGTAGELFF. Rearrangement joined TRBV19 to TRBJ2-2, and 8 junctional nucleotides match TRBD1. The germline V gene (reference sequence) yields LNHDA for CDR1 and SQIVND for CDR2. The CDR3 covers 16 residues, taking in both the cysteine and the phenylalanine. Only CDR3 DNA is held: 48 bases, read in frame from base 1.